Listed below are T cell receptor beta chains from one sample, sequenced in a study of blood T cell repertoires in COVID-19. Libraries were prepared by immunoSEQ multiplex PCR; TCRdb keeps only in-frame clonotypes and omits some of them. The sample has about 85,000 clones, less than 95% seen once; the top ten hold about 2.5%. Sequencing was done on a sample of peripheral blood. The origin of the receptors is a human donor with active COVID-19. The donor label of this sample is uncertain. CDR3s include the opening cysteine and the closing phenylalanine or tryptophan. D genes are given only for firm matches. Some rows have no size entry. The others give once, few or many, or a class for an expanded clone.

>TRBJ2-5|TRBV27|NA|TRBD1
TGTGCCAGCAGTCCTTTAATGGATCCCGGGACAGCGGAGACCCAGTACTTC
CASSPLMDPGTAETQYF
>TRBJ2-1|TRBV9|NA|TRBD2
TGTGCCAGCAGCGTAGAGAGAGGACTAGCGGGGGGGAGCTCCTACAATGAGCAGTTCTTC
CASSVERGLAGGSSYNEQFF
>TRBJ2-7|TRBV11-2|NA|NA
TGTGCCAGCAGCCCACTTACAGGGTTCTACGAGCAGTACTTC
CASSPLTGFYEQYF
>TRBJ2-3|TRBV19|NA|NA
TGTGCCAGTAGTGGGATTGGGACTACAGATACGCAGTATTTT
CASSGIGTTDTQYF
>TRBJ2-2|TRBV10-3|NA|NA
TGTGCCATCAGTGAGTCCACAAACCCCCCCGGGGAGCTGTTTTTT
CAISESTNPPGELFF
>TRBJ2-5|TRBV7-3|once|TRBD1
TGTGCCAGCAGCGCGACAGGGGGCGAAGAGACCCAGTACTTC
CASSATGGEETQYF
>TRBJ2-1|TRBV7-6|NA|TRBD2
TGTGCCAGCAGCACGCCGAGCGGGAGCTCCTACAATGAGCAGTTCTTC
CASSTPSGSSYNEQFF
>TRBJ1-2|TRBV7-9|few|NA
TGTGCCAGCAGCTTCTCCCAAGGGGAGGATGGCTACACCTTC
CASSFSQGEDGYTF
>TRBJ1-5|TRBV5-4|once|NA
TGTGCCAGCAGCTTGGGAGGATCTGGCAATCAGCCCCAGCATTTT
CASSLGGSGNQPQHF
>TRBJ1-5|TRBV7-4|once|TRBD1
TGTGCCAGCAGCTTAGAGGGTGGTACCGGAGACAGGGCATGTCAGCCCCAGCATTTT
CASSLEGGTGDRACQPQHF
>TRBJ1-6|TRBV9|NA|NA
TGTGCCAGCAGCGTAGGTAGCTACTCACCCCTCCACTTT
CASSVGSYSPLHF
>TRBJ2-7|TRBV15|NA|NA
TGTGCCACCAGCAGAGAACAAGCGTCCATCGAGCAGTACTTC
CATSREQASIEQYF